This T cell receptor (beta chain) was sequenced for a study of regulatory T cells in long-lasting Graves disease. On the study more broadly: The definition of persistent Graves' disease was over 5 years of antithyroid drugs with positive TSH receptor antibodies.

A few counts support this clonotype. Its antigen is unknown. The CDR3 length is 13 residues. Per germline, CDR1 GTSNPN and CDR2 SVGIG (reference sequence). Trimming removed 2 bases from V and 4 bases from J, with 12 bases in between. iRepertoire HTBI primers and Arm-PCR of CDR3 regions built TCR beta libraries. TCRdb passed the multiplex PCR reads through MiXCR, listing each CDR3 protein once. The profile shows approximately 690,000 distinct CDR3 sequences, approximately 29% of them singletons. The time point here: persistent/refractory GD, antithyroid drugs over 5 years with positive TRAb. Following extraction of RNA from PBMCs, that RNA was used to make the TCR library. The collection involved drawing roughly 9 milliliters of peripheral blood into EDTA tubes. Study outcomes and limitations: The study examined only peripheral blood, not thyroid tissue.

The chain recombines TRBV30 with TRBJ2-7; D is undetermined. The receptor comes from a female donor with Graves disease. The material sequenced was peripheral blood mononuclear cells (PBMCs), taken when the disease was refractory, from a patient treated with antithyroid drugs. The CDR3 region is CAWSKILGYEQYF. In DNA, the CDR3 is TGTGCCTGGAGTAAAATCCTAGGGTACGAGCAGTACTTC.